The source of this T cell receptor (beta chain) is a study of T cell responses to AZD1222 COVID-19 vaccine. Trimming took 0 bases from V and 5 from J; bases not matched to a gene: 4. CDR3 size: 16 residues. Germline CDR1 reads SGHRS; CDR2 reads YFSETQ. Worth noting for this clone: Its antigen is still unknown.

Study-level findings and limits: Close to half of all spike-specific TCRs reportedly target regions of the variants that are unmutated. Spike-spanning, vaccine-associated CD4 TCRs were dominant at 160-218 and 743-854. A rise in Spike-specific TCR breadth and depth followed two AZD1222 doses.

Libraries were prepared by immunoSEQ multiplex PCR; TCRdb keeps only in-frame clonotypes and omits some of them. The sample contains approximately 150,000 clones, approximately 85% of which appear only once. The J gene is TRBJ2-1, the V gene TRBV5-1, with 11 bases that match TRBD2. Specimen: peripheral blood, collected 28 days after the second dose of the MenACWY control vaccine. This receptor was obtained from an adult who received the MenACWY meningococcal vaccine as a control. The DNA of the CDR3 is TGCGCCAGCAGCTTGGCCGGGACTAGCGGCCACAATGAGCAGTTCTTC. Its translation: CASSLAGTSGHNEQFF.